This TCR beta chain was recorded in a study of shared clonotypes between healthy human individuals. Naive CD8 cells comprised CD45RO-negative, CCR7-positively selected cells, excluding terminally differentiated effector memory CD45RA+ cells. Sequencing was performed with immunoSEQ multiplex PCR; in TCRdb, only in-frame clones are kept and a portion is missing. The table includes about 2 million clones, about 95% detected once. With respect to this clone: This specimen includes other DNA sequences encoding the same CDR3.

Germline CDR1 and CDR2: SEHNR and FQNEAQ (reference sequence). This CDR3 has 12 amino acids. Trimming removed 4 bases from V and 4 bases from J; junction bases left unmatched: 1. This chain connects TRBV7-9 to TRBJ2-7, with 7 bases that match TRBD1. This TCR derives from a man aged 18 to 30 in good health. Sample: naive CD8+ T cells sorted from blood. This CDR3 reads CASSYRGYEQYF. CDR3 DNA sequence: TGTGCCAGCAGCTACAGGGGTTACGAGCAGTACTTC.